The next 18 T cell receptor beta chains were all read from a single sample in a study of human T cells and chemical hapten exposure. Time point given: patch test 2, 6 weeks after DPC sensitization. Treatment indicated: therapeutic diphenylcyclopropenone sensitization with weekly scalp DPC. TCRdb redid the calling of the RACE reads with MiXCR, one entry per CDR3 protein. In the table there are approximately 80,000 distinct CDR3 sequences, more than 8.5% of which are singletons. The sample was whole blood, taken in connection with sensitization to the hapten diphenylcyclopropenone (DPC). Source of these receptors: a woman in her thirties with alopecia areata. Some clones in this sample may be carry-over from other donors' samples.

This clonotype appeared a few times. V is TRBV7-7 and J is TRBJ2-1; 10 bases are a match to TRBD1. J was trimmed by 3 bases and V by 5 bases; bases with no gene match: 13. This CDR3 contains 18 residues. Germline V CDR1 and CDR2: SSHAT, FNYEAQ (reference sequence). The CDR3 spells CASSDRDRGERGYNEQFF. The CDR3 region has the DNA TGTGCCAGCAGCGACCGGGACAGGGGCGAGAGGGGCTACAATGAGCAGTTCTTC.

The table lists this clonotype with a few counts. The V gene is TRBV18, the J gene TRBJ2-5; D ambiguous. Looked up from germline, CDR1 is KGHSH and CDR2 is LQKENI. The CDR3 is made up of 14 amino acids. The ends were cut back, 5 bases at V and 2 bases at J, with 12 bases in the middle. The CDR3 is CASSESQTQETQYF. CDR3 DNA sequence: TGTGCCAGCTCAGAAAGCCAGACACAAGAGACCCAGTACTTC. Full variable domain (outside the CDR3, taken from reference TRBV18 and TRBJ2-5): NAGVMQNPRHLVRRRGQEARLRCSPMKGHSHVYWYRQLPEEGLKFMVYLQKENIIDESGMPKERFSAEFPKEGPSILRIQQVVRGDSAAYFCASSESQTQETQYFGPGTRLLVL.

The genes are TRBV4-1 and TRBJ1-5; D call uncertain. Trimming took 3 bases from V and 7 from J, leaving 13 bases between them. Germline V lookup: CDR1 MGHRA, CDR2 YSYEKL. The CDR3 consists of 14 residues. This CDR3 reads CASSHLTKQQPQHF. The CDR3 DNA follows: TGCGCCAGCAGCCACCTGACCAAGCAGCAGCCCCAGCATTTT.

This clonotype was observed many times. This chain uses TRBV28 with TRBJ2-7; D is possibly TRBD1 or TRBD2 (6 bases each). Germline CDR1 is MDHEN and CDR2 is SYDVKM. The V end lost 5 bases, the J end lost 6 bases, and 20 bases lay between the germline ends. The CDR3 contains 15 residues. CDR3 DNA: TGTGCCAGCAGTACGCCGGGGGCCGGTTGGGGCGAGCAGTACTTC. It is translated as CASSTPGAGWGEQYF.

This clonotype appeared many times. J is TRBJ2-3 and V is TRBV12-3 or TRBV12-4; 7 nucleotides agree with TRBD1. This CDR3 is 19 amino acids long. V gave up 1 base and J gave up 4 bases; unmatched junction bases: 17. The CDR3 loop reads CASSLVSLTGPLSADTQYF. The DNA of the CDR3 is TGTGCCAGCAGTTTAGTTTCCCTGACAGGGCCGCTTTCGGCAGATACGCAGTATTTT.

The CDR3 sequence is CASSQSRGGGNTIYF. The CDR3 nucleotides are TGCGCCAGCAGCCAAAGCAGGGGCGGTGGAAACACCATATATTTT. This chain joins TRBV4-3 and TRBJ1-3, with D tentatively TRBD1 (6 bases). The CDR3 runs to 15 residues. V was pared by 2 bases and J by 3 bases, with 11 bases between. Germline CDR1 LGHNA, CDR2 YSLEER.

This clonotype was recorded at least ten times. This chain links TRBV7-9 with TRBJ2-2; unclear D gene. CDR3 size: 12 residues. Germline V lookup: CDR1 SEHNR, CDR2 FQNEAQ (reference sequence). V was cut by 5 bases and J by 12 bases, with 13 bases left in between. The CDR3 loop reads CASSLEEGKLFF. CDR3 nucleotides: TGTGCCAGCAGCCTTGAGGAAGGGAAGCTGTTTTTT.

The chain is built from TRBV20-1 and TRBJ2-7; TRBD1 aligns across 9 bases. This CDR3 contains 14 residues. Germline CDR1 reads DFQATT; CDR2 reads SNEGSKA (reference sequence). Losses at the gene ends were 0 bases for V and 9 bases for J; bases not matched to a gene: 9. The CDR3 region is CSAREGQGGFAQYF. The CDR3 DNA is TGCAGTGCTAGAGAGGGACAGGGTGGATTTGCGCAGTACTTC.

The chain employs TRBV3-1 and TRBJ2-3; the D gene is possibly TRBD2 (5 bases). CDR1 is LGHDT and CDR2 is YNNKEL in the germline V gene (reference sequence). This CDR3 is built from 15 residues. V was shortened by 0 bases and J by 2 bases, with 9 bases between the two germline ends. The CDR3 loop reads CASSQESGYTDTQYF. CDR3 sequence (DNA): TGTGCCAGCAGCCAAGAGTCGGGGTACACAGATACGCAGTATTTT.

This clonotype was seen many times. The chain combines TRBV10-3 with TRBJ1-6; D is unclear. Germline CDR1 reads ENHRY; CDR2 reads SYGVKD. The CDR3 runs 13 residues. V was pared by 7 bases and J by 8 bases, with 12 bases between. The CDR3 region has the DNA TGTGCCATCACTGGCAGTTTTGATTCACCCCTCCACTTT. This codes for CAITGSFDSPLHF.

CDR3 sequence: CSASEGSTDTQYF. The CDR3 DNA reads as TGCAGTGCTAGTGAGGGCTCCACAGATACGCAGTATTTT. The V and J genes are TRBV20-1 and TRBJ2-3; the D gene is possibly TRBD2 (5 bases). The germline V gene encodes CDR1 DFQATT and CDR2 SNEGSKA (reference sequence). The CDR3 totals 13 residues. Trimming removed 3 bases from V and 2 bases from J, with 9 bases in between.

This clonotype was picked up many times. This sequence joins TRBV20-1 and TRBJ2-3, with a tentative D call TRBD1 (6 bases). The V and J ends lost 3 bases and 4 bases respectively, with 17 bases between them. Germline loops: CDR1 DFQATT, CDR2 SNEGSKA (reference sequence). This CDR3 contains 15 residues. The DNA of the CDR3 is TGCAGTGCTAGGCCCCAGGACAGAGTTTCAGATACGCAGTATTTT. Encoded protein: CSARPQDRVSDTQYF.

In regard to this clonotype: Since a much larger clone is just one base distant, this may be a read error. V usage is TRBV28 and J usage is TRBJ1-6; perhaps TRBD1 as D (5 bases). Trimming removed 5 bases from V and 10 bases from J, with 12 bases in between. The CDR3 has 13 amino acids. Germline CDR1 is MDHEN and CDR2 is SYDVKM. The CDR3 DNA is TGTGCCAGCAGTCGCGGGGCGAGATCACCCCTCCACTTT. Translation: CASSRGARSPLHF.

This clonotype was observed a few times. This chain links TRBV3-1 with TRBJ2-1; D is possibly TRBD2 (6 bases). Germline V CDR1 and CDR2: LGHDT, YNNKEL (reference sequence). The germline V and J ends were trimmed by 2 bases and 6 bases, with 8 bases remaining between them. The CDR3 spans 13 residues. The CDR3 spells CASSQQGGNEQFF. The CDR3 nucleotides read TGTGCCAGCAGCCAACAGGGAGGCAATGAGCAGTTCTTC.

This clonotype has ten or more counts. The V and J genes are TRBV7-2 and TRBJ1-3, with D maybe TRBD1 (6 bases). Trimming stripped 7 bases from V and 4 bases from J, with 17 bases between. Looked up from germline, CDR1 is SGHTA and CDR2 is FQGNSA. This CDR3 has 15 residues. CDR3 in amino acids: CASTRGGAGGNTIYF. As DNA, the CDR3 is TGTGCCAGCACCCGAGGGGGGGCTGGAGGAAACACCATATATTTT.

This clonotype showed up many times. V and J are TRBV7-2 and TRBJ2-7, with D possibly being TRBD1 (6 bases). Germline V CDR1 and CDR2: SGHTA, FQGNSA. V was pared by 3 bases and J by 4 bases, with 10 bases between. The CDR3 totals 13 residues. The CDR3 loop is CASSLDRQYEQYF. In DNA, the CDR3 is TGTGCCAGCAGCTTGGACAGACAATACGAGCAGTACTTC. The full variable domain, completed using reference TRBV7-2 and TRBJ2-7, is GAGVSQSPSNKVTEKGKDVELRCDPISGHTALYWYRQSLGQGLEFLIYFQGNSAPDKSGLPSDRFSAERTGGSVSTLTIQRTQQEDSAVYLCASSLDRQYEQYFGPGTRLTVT.

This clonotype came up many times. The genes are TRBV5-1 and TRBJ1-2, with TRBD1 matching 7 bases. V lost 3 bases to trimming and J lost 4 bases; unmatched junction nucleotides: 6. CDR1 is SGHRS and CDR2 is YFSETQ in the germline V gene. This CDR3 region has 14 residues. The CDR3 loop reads CASSSGQPSYGYTF. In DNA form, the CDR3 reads TGCGCCAGCAGCTCGGGACAGCCTTCCTATGGCTACACCTTC.

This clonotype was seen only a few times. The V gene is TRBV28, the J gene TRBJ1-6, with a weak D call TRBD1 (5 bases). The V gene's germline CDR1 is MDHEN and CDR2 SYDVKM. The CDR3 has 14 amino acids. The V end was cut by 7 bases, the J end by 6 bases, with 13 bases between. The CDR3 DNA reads TGTGCCAGCACCCAAACCGGGGGTAATTCACCCCTCCACTTT. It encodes CASTQTGGNSPLHF.